This T cell receptor (beta chain) was sequenced in a study of blood T cell repertoires in COVID-19. The overall study: Spain, Italy and the United States supplied samples that represented acute and convalescent COVID-19. PBMCs, B-cell-depleted T cells, or T cells provided the cDNA or gDNA that made up the material.

In the original analysis: Reference gene primer amplification yielded estimated nucleated cell counts. Libraries were prepared by immunoSEQ multiplex PCR; TCRdb keeps only in-frame clonotypes and omits some of them. For V, J and clone size, that table is used; D and trimming come from the DNA. The sample records roughly 180,000 clones, about four fifths being singletons. Enrollment of patients from Seattle took place during active infection, with longitudinal follow-up. This clone was recorded many times. V trimming: 5 bases; J trimming: 2 bases; junction bases outside the gene matches: 7. The CDR3 totals 15 residues. Germline V gene sequence: CDR1 SEHNR, CDR2 FQNEAQ (reference sequence).

This TCR came from a woman aged 40 to 49 with COVID-19, enrolled during active disease. Specimen: peripheral blood. V is TRBV7-9 and J is TRBJ1-2, with 8 positions matching TRBD1. The CDR3 DNA reads as TGTGCCAGCAGCCCAAGGACAGGGCTGAACTATGGCTACACCTTC. Encoded protein: CASSPRTGLNYGYTF.